The present T cell receptor beta chain was sequenced within a study of blood T cell repertoires in COVID-19. Study summary: Samples came from the United States, Italy and Spain, spanning acute and convalescent COVID-19.

Using immunoSEQ multiplex PCR, the repertoire was profiled, and TCRdb retains in-frame clones only, with some absent. The sample includes approximately 120,000 clones, roughly 72% of them seen just once. The germline V and J ends were trimmed by 5 bases and 4 bases, with 12 bases remaining between them. Germline V gene sequence: CDR1 SNHLY, CDR2 FYNNEI. The CDR3 spans 13 residues. The sample taken for sequencing was peripheral blood. The rearrangement uses TRBV2 and TRBJ2-7; tentative D call: TRBD2 (6 bases). The TCR sequence derives from a man older than 75 with COVID-19, enrolled during active disease. The CDR3 is CASSIPGRYEQYF. Written as DNA, the CDR3 is TGTGCCAGCAGTATTCCCGGGAGATACGAGCAGTACTTC.